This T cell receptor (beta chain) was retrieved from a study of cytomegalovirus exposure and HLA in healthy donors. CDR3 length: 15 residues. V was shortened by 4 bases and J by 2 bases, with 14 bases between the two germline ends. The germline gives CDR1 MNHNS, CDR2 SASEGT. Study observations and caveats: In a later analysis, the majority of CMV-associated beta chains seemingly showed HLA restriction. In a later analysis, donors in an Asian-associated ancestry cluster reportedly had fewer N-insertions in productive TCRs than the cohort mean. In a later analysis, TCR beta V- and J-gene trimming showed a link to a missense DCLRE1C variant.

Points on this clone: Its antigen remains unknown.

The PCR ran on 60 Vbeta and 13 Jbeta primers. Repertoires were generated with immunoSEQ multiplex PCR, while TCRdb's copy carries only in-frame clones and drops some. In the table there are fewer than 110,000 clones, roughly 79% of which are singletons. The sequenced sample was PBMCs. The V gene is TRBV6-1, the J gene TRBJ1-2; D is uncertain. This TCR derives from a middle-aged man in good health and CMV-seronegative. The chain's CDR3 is CASSAGGHWNYGYTF. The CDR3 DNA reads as TGTGCCAGCAGTGCAGGTGGCCACTGGAACTATGGCTACACCTTC.